The next 28 T cell receptor beta chains were all read from a single sample in a study of T cell repertoires in cytomegalovirus infection. TCRdb used MiXCR to reprocess the reads, holding one entry per CDR3 protein. The sample records 400,000 to 600,000 distinct CDR3 sequences, more than 40% being singletons. These TCRs are of unknown antigen specificity. The sequenced sample was cultured PBMCs, obtained from culture after CMV antigen stimulation. These receptors came from a human donor in good health (CMV status not recorded). Some clones in this sample may be carry-over from other donors' samples.

This clonotype was counted a few times. The chain recombines TRBV7-6 with TRBJ1-2; 9 nucleotides match TRBD1. The CDR3 runs to 16 residues. Germline values: CDR1 SGHVS, CDR2 FNYEAQ. V dropped 0 bases and J dropped 7; count of bases not matched to a gene: 9. CDR3 DNA: TGTGCCAGCAGCTTAGCGGGCGGACAGGGGTTAAGTGGCTACACCTTC. Protein sequence: CASSLAGGQGLSGYTF.

V usage is TRBV25-1 and J usage is TRBJ2-5; D is uncertain. This CDR3 spans 13 amino acids. Trimming left V 7 bases short and J 3 bases short, with 12 bases between. Germline CDR1 reads MGHDK; CDR2 reads SYGVNS. CDR3 nucleotide sequence: TGTGCCAGCAACCCAGGAGCCGAAGAGACCCAGTACTTC. It yields the protein CASNPGAEETQYF.

The rearrangement links TRBV20-1 to TRBJ2-7; 11 bases map to TRBD2. J gave up 6 bases and V 4 bases, and 8 bases lay outside the gene matches. The CDR3 has 14 residues. Per germline, CDR1 DFQATT and CDR2 SNEGSKA (reference sequence). The CDR3 loop is CSAIGLAGHFEQYF. The CDR3 DNA sequence: TGCAGTGCTATCGGACTAGCGGGCCACTTCGAGCAGTACTTC.

This clonotype appeared a few times. The J gene is TRBJ1-2, the V gene TRBV29-1; perhaps TRBD1 as D (6 bases). V shed 6 bases and J shed 0 bases, with 11 bases lying between them. The germline V gene has CDR1 SQVTM and CDR2 ANQGSEA. The CDR3 totals 13 residues. The CDR3, as DNA: TGCAGCGTGAGACAGGAAGCTAACTATGGCTACACCTTC. It encodes CSVRQEANYGYTF.

V is TRBV6-2 or TRBV6-3 and J is TRBJ1-5; the D is unclear. CDR1 and CDR2 (germline): MNHEY, SVGEGT. This CDR3 spans 14 amino acids. V gave up 6 bases and J gave up 1 base, with 10 bases separating them. The chain's CDR3 is CASRRGGSNQPQHF. The CDR3 bases are TGTGCCAGCAGGCGGGGAGGAAGCAATCAGCCCCAGCATTTT.

The genes are TRBV4-2 and TRBJ1-1; 9 nucleotides agree with TRBD1. Germline trimming cut 0 bases from V and 3 bases from J; bases unmatched to any gene: 11. The CDR3 contains 18 residues. The germline V gene encodes CDR1 LGHNA and CDR2 YNFKEQ. The DNA of the CDR3 is TGTGCCAGCAGCCAAGATGTCGGGACAGGGTGGTGGGACACTGAAGCTTTCTTT. It codes for CASSQDVGTGWWDTEAFF.

The J gene is TRBJ1-5, the V gene TRBV27; TRBD1 is a possible D gene (6 bases). The CDR3 spans 16 residues. The V gene's germline CDR1 is MNHEY and CDR2 SMNVEV (reference sequence). Trimming stripped 4 bases from V and 3 bases from J, with 16 bases between. CDR3 protein: CASSSESGGINQPQHF. The CDR3 DNA is TGTGCCAGCAGTTCAGAAAGCGGGGGCATCAATCAGCCCCAGCATTTT.

A note on this clonotype: The CDR3 does not end in the conserved phenylalanine or tryptophan, so this is likely a read error. The CDR3 loop is CASSLRRGTKAFY. Written as DNA, the CDR3 is TGTGCCAGCAGCTTAAGAAGGGGGACAAAAGCTTTCTAT. The chain links TRBV7-2 to TRBJ1-1; perhaps TRBD1 as D (6 bases). This CDR3 is 13 amino acids long. Trimming stripped 2 bases from V and 9 bases from J, with 13 bases between. Germline V gives CDR1 SGHTA, CDR2 FQGNSA.

This clonotype was seen a few times. The V call is TRBV11-2, the J call TRBJ1-6, with D tentatively TRBD1 (6 bases). Germline lookup yields CDR1 SGHAT and CDR2 FQNNGV. This CDR3 region has 15 residues. The ends were cut back, 8 bases at V and 7 bases at J, with 18 bases in the middle. The CDR3 protein is CASRPWGLLNSPLHF. Written as DNA, the CDR3 is TGTGCCAGCCGCCCTTGGGGGCTTCTGAATTCACCCCTCCACTTT.

The V gene is TRBV6-9, the J gene TRBJ2-7; D may match TRBD1 or TRBD2 (5 bases each). V lost 6 bases and J 3 bases, leaving 27 bases between the germline ends. CDR3 length: 18 amino acids. Per germline, CDR1 MNHGY and CDR2 SVAAGI. CDR3 sequence reads: CASSPFGDGSAKIYEQYF. The CDR3 bases are TGTGCCAGCAGCCCCTTCGGGGACGGCTCTGCTAAAATCTACGAGCAGTACTTC.

The chain combines TRBV9 with TRBJ2-3; D is perhaps TRBD1 (5 bases). V lost 2 bases, J lost 0 bases, and 7 bases lay in between. Germline V gene lookup returns CDR1 SGDLS and CDR2 YYNGEE. The CDR3 sequence is 14 residues long. CDR3 DNA: TGTGCCAGCAGCGTGGACAAGAGCACAGATACGCAGTATTTT. It specifies CASSVDKSTDTQYF.

The table lists this clonotype with a count of one. The chain recombines TRBV6-5 with TRBJ2-7, with 11 bases lining up with TRBD2. The CDR3 totals 15 residues. Trimming removed 2 bases from V and 2 bases from J; junction bases left unmatched: 2. CDR1 is MNHEY, CDR2 SVGAGI, per germline. The CDR3 spells CASSYKGLAAYEQYF. CDR3 nucleotides: TGTGCCAGCAGTTACAAGGGACTAGCGGCCTACGAGCAGTACTTC.

This clonotype was detected only a few times. The rearrangement joins TRBV7-2 to TRBJ2-3; tentative D call: TRBD2 (6 bases). This CDR3 spans 15 amino acids. Germline V gene data show CDR1 as SGHTA and CDR2 as FQGNSA. Between the trimmed V and J ends, which lost 4 bases and 4 bases, there was a span of 15 bases. The CDR3 loop reads CASSSSPSDADTQYF. CDR3 bases: TGTGCCAGCAGCTCGTCTCCTAGCGATGCAGATACGCAGTATTTT.

The chain links TRBV7-2 to TRBJ1-1; 10 bases line up with TRBD1. The V gene end was trimmed by 6 bases and the J gene end by 10 bases; junction bases not matched to a gene: 5. Germline V CDR1 and CDR2: SGHTA, FQGNSA. The CDR3 is 12 amino acids. CDR3 residues: CASSRDRGRAFF. In DNA form, the CDR3 reads TGTGCCAGCAGTAGGGACAGGGGAAGAGCTTTCTTT. Filled out from reference TRBV7-2 and TRBJ1-1, the complete variable domain reads GAGVSQSPSNKVTEKGKDVELRCDPISGHTALYWYRQSLGQGLEFLIYFQGNSAPDKSGLPSDRFSAERTGGSVSTLTIQRTQQEDSAVYLCASSRDRGRAFFGQGTRLTVV.

V and J are TRBV10-3 and TRBJ2-7; D gene unclear. The CDR3 is made up of 15 amino acids. The germline gives CDR1 ENHRY, CDR2 SYGVKD. The ends were cut back, 0 bases at V and 6 bases at J, with 15 bases in the middle. The CDR3 region is CAISESGLLRLEQYF. CDR3 bases: TGTGCCATCAGTGAGTCCGGCCTCCTCCGTCTCGAGCAGTACTTC.

V usage is TRBV4-1 and J usage is TRBJ2-3, with 11 nucleotides matching TRBD2. This CDR3 spans 15 amino acids. Germline lookup yields CDR1 MGHRA and CDR2 YSYEKL. V shed 4 bases, J shed 4 bases, and the junction held 4 bases outside the gene matches. The CDR3 sequence: CASSLAGGPSDTQYF. CDR3 in DNA: TGCGCCAGCAGCCTAGCGGGAGGGCCGTCAGATACGCAGTATTTT.

The chain is built from TRBV10-3 and TRBJ1-1; no clear D. With 4 bases removed from V and 5 bases from J, the gap between germline ends came to 14 bases. This CDR3 comprises 14 residues. Looked up from germline, CDR1 is ENHRY and CDR2 is SYGVKD. The CDR3 here is CAISGNLFNTEAFF. For the CDR3, the DNA is TGTGCCATCAGTGGTAACTTGTTCAATACTGAAGCTTTCTTT.

The V call is TRBV4-1, the J call TRBJ1-1, with D tentatively TRBD1 (5 bases). The CDR3 runs 15 residues. CDR1 and CDR2 from the germline V gene are MGHRA and YSYEKL. V was shortened by 3 bases and J by 1 base, with 12 bases between the two germline ends. This chain's CDR3 is CASSHKTQGNTEAFF. The CDR3 DNA follows: TGCGCCAGCAGCCATAAAACCCAGGGGAACACTGAAGCTTTCTTT.

J is TRBJ2-1 and V is TRBV7-2; 11 nucleotides align to TRBD2. From germline, CDR1 is SGHTA and CDR2 FQGNSA. V was clipped by 4 bases and J by 6 bases; unmatched bases: 11. This CDR3 is 17 amino acids long. CDR3 sequence (DNA): TGTGCCAGCAGCTCCTTCCTCGGGACTAGCGGCCTCAATGAGCAGTTCTTC. This translates into CASSSFLGTSGLNEQFF.

This clonotype was recorded only once. This chain links TRBV2 with TRBJ1-6, with 10 bases matching TRBD1. Germline V gene data show CDR1 as SNHLY and CDR2 as FYNNEI. V lost 1 base and J lost 5; bases outside the gene matches: 2. The CDR3 extends over 16 amino acids. The CDR3 protein is CASSEEGQGNNSPLHF. CDR3 in DNA: TGTGCCAGCAGTGAAGAGGGACAGGGGAATAATTCACCCCTCCACTTT.

This clonotype turned up a few times. V usage is TRBV6-1 and J usage is TRBJ1-1; 7 nucleotides align to TRBD1. CDR3 size: 11 residues. Germline assignment: CDR1 MNHNS and CDR2 SASEGT. The junction had 6 bases not matched to a gene; V was cut back by 11 bases and J by 6 bases. The CDR3: CASQGFPEAFF. The CDR3 DNA reads as TGTGCCTCACAGGGGTTCCCTGAAGCTTTCTTT.

This clonotype was picked up a small number of times. The chain is built from TRBV7-9 and TRBJ1-1; no clear D gene. Trimming left V 7 bases short and J 3 bases short, with 9 bases between. This CDR3 has 12 amino acids. The germline CDR1 and CDR2 sequences are SEHNR and FQNEAQ (reference sequence). This chain's CDR3 is CASTPFDTEAFF. DNA of the CDR3: TGTGCCAGCACCCCTTTCGACACTGAAGCTTTCTTT. Full variable domain (missing parts from reference TRBV7-9 and TRBJ1-1): DTGVSQNPRHKITKRGQNVTFRCDPISEHNRLYWYRQTLGQGPEFLTYFQNEAQLEKSRLLSDRFSAERPKGSFSTLEIQRTEQGDSAMYLCASTPFDTEAFFGQGTRLTVV.

This clonotype was seen a few times. The chain joins TRBV6-2 or TRBV6-3 to TRBJ2-3; 9 bases align to TRBD2. Germline values: CDR1 MNHEY, CDR2 SVGEGT. This CDR3 is 16 amino acids long. V shed 6 bases and J 5 bases; nucleotides not matched to a gene: 12. CDR3 sequence reads: CASRTRVAGGEDTQYF. The CDR3 nucleotides read TGTGCCAGCAGAACACGGGTTGCGGGAGGGGAAGATACGCAGTATTTT.

This rearrangement joins TRBV5-6 to TRBJ2-2; either TRBD1 or TRBD2 may fit D (5 bases each). The V end was cut by 3 bases, the J end by 6 bases, with 12 bases between. CDR1 and CDR2 from the germline V gene are SGHDT and YYEEEE. The CDR3 is made up of 14 amino acids. The CDR3: CASSSGPTAGELFF. The CDR3 DNA reads as TGTGCCAGCAGCTCGGGACCAACGGCCGGGGAGCTGTTTTTT. Supplemented by reference TRBV5-6 and TRBJ2-2, the full variable domain reads DAGVTQSPTHLIKTRGQQVTLRCSPKSGHDTVSWYQQALGQGPQFIFQYYEEEERQRGNFPDRFSGHQFPNYSSELNVNALLLGDSALYLCASSSGPTAGELFFGEGSRLTVL.

The chain combines TRBV2 with TRBJ2-7; TRBD1 matches 8 bases. Germline loops: CDR1 SNHLY, CDR2 FYNNEI. This CDR3 spans 13 amino acids. The V and J ends lost 7 bases and 5 bases, in that order; junction bases with no gene match: 7. CDR3 sequence (DNA): TGTGCCAGCACACCGGACAGGGCTAACGAGCAGTACTTC. It specifies CASTPDRANEQYF.

This clonotype showed up just once. The chain is built from TRBV11-3 and TRBJ2-3; 7 positions agree with TRBD2. In germline, CDR1 is SGHNT, CDR2 YENEEA. The CDR3 extends over 15 amino acids. V lost 2 bases and J lost 4; bases outside the gene matches: 6. CDR3 DNA: TGTGCCAGCAGCTTAAACGGGGGGATGCCAGATACGCAGTATTTT. Translating gives CASSLNGGMPDTQYF.

The chain couples TRBV4-1 to TRBJ2-7, with D tentatively TRBD1 (5 bases). V lost 0 bases, J lost 6 bases, and 9 bases lay in between. Germline values: CDR1 MGHRA, CDR2 YSYEKL. CDR3 length equals 13 residues. The CDR3 DNA is TGCGCCAGCAGCCAAGACCCAGGGCCCGAGCAGTACTTC. It translates to CASSQDPGPEQYF.

This clonotype was counted only a few times. This chain joins TRBV7-2 and TRBJ2-5, with D perhaps matching TRBD2 (5 bases). Trimming shortened V by 5 bases and J by 5 bases, and 15 bases separated the two germline ends. This CDR3 comprises 14 residues. Germline loops: CDR1 SGHTA, CDR2 FQGNSA. CDR3 sequence reads: CASSRTRALETQYF. CDR3 coding DNA: TGTGCCAGCAGCCGAACGAGGGCACTGGAGACCCAGTACTTC. The variable domain in full, completed from reference TRBV7-2 and TRBJ2-5, reads GAGVSQSPSNKVTEKGKDVELRCDPISGHTALYWYRQSLGQGLEFLIYFQGNSAPDKSGLPSDRFSAERTGGSVSTLTIQRTQQEDSAVYLCASSRTRALETQYFGPGTRLLVL.